The 15 T cell receptor beta chains in this list originate from one sample, sequenced in a study of blood T cells in healthy people across ages. Primers used in a second PCR of about 7 to 11 cycles were a sample-barcoded 5' primer and a J-beta primer mix. TCRdb used MiXCR to reprocess the 5' RACE reads, holding one entry per CDR3 protein. Of 800,000 to 1,000,000 distinct CDR3 sequences detected, around 49% appear once; the ten largest clones hold 13%. The sample comprised blood. The receptors were sampled from a man aged 25-40 years in good health.

This chain joins TRBV3-1 and TRBJ2-5, with D unclear. Gene TRBJ2-7 matches the end of the DNA better, so the J call may be wrong. CDR3 length equals 13 residues. The germline V gene has CDR1 LGHDT and CDR2 YNNKEL (reference sequence). The CDR3 loop is CASSKMGSYEQYF. CDR3 DNA: TGTGCCAGCAGCAAGATGGGCAGCTACGAGCAGTACTTC.

This clonotype occurred a few times. The J gene is TRBJ2-7, the V gene TRBV11-2; 9 bases align to TRBD2. J gave up 4 bases and V 1 base, and 8 bases lay outside the gene matches. Germline V gives CDR1 SGHAT, CDR2 FQNNGV. There are 16 residues in the CDR3. The CDR3 DNA reads TGTGCCAGCAGCTTAGGAGGGAGCGGGGGGTTGTACGAGCAGTACTTC. The encoded protein is CASSLGGSGGLYEQYF.

This clonotype appeared a few times. The chain recombines TRBV11-3 with TRBJ2-1; TRBD1 or TRBD2 may be the D gene (5 bases each). The CDR3 runs 15 residues. Trimming left V 5 bases short and J 3 bases short, with 14 bases between. Germline V gene lookup returns CDR1 SGHNT and CDR2 YENEEA. This CDR3 is CASSPQGPSYNEQFF. In DNA, the CDR3 is TGTGCCAGCAGCCCTCAGGGACCGAGCTACAATGAGCAGTTCTTC. Filled out from reference TRBV11-3 and TRBJ2-1, the complete variable domain reads EAGVVQSPRYKIIEKKQPVAFWCNPISGHNTLYWYLQNLGQGPELLIRYENEEAVDDSQLPKDRFSAERLKGVDSTLKIQPAELGDSAVYLCASSPQGPSYNEQFFGPGTRLTVL.

This clonotype was picked up a small number of times. This sequence joins TRBV4-1 and TRBJ2-5; 10 positions agree with TRBD2. The CDR3 has 16 residues. Losses at the gene ends were 0 bases for V and 2 bases for J; bases not matched to a gene: 3. Germline CDR1 MGHRA, CDR2 YSYEKL. CDR3 coding DNA: TGCGCCAGCAGCCAAGAGGGGACTAGCGTACAAGAGACCCAGTACTTC. Translated, it gives CASSQEGTSVQETQYF.

The chain uses TRBV2 and TRBJ2-3; D unclear. The CDR3 is made up of 13 amino acids. CDR1 is SNHLY and CDR2 is FYNNEI in the germline V gene. The germline V and J ends were trimmed by 6 bases and 3 bases, with 10 bases remaining between them. This chain's CDR3 is CASRIGRTDTQYF. CDR3 nucleotides: TGTGCCAGCAGAATAGGGCGGACAGATACGCAGTATTTT.

The V call is TRBV28, the J call TRBJ2-1; 11 bases agree with TRBD2. There are 16 residues in the CDR3. Germline assignment: CDR1 MDHEN and CDR2 SYDVKM. The V and J ends lost 2 bases and 8 bases, in that order; junction bases with no gene match: 8. As DNA, the CDR3 is TGTGCCAGCAGTTTAAGCCCCACTAGCGGGGGAGATGAGCAGTTCTTC. Translating gives CASSLSPTSGGDEQFF.

This clonotype showed up just a few times. CDR3 amino acids: CSAVRGGPSTDTQYF. In DNA form, the CDR3 reads TGCAGTGCCGTACGAGGGGGCCCCTCCACAGATACGCAGTATTTT. The V gene is TRBV20-1, the J gene TRBJ2-3, with TRBD1 matching over 7 bases. Germline lookup yields CDR1 DFQATT and CDR2 SNEGSKA (reference sequence). J gave up 2 bases and V 6 bases, and 11 bases lay outside the gene matches. This CDR3 region has 15 residues.

To note about this clonotype: A much larger clone differs by one base, so this may be a read error. This rearrangement joins TRBV7-6 to TRBJ1-4, with D unclear. The CDR3 runs 13 residues. Germline values: CDR1 SGHVS, CDR2 FNYEAQ. V dropped 5 bases and J dropped 10 bases, with 14 bases sitting between them. CDR3 in amino acids: CASSVEAGGKLFF. The CDR3 coding sequence is TGTGCCAGCAGCGTAGAGGCCGGAGGAAAACTGTTTTTT.

The chain combines TRBV7-2 with TRBJ2-3, with D possibly TRBD2 on 6 matching bases. CDR1 and CDR2 (germline): SGHTA, FQGNSA. The germline V and J ends were trimmed by 5 bases and 0 bases, with 18 bases remaining between them. The CDR3 runs to 17 residues. CDR3 nucleotide sequence: TGTGCCAGCAGCATCGTAACGGGGGTCTCTAGCACAGATACGCAGTATTTT. Protein sequence: CASSIVTGVSSTDTQYF.

Ten or more counts support this clonotype. The gene calls are TRBV7-9 and TRBJ1-5; weak D call: TRBD1 (6 bases). The germline gives CDR1 SEHNR, CDR2 FQNEAQ (reference sequence). V was cut by 3 bases and J by 3 bases, with 9 bases left in between. This CDR3 is 14 amino acids long. The CDR3 sequence is CASSLAGANQPQHF. DNA of the CDR3: TGTGCCAGCAGCTTGGCAGGGGCCAATCAGCCCCAGCATTTT.

This clonotype has only one observation. One junction end does not reproduce the germline sequence, and a read error may be involved. V and J are TRBV4-1 and TRBJ2-5, with 11 bases aligning to TRBD2. This CDR3 comprises 16 residues. The germline CDR1 and CDR2 sequences are MGHRA and YSYEKL. CDR3 residues: CVSSLSSGGIQETQYF. The CDR3 DNA sequence: TGCGTCAGCAGCCTTTCTAGCGGGGGGATTCAAGAGACCCAGTACTTC.

This clonotype was counted only a few times. The chain employs TRBV5-1 and TRBJ2-5, with 7 bases identical to TRBD1. Unmatched junction bases numbered 11, after V lost 3 bases and J lost 3 bases. In germline, CDR1 is SGHRS, CDR2 YFSETQ. The CDR3 sequence is 16 residues long. CDR3 in amino acids: CASSSGASTGEETQYF. The CDR3 bases are TGCGCCAGCAGCTCAGGCGCCTCTACAGGGGAAGAGACCCAGTACTTC.

Note on this clonotype: This may be a read error, as it is one base from a much larger clone. The chain carries TRBV18 and TRBJ1-1; no firm D call. The germline CDR1 and CDR2 sequences are KGHSH and LQKENI. The CDR3 consists of 14 residues. CDR3 sequence: CAGSPVPQSEEAFF. The CDR3 region has the DNA TGTGCCGGCTCACCAGTTCCTCAATCGGAGGAAGCTTTCTTT.

This clonotype was detected only once. The junction departs from germline at one end; a sequencing error may be responsible. The gene calls are TRBV12-3 or TRBV12-4 and TRBJ2-7; D is possibly TRBD1 (6 bases). The CDR3 is 15 amino acids. CDR3 bases: TGCGCCAGCAGTACCTCCGGGACACCCACCTACGAGCAGTACTTC. Residues: CASSTSGTPTYEQYF.

The chain links TRBV4-3 to TRBJ2-1; 14 positions agree with TRBD2. The CDR3 totals 16 residues. Germline CDR1 and CDR2: LGHNA and YSLEER. The V and J ends lost 4 bases and 8 bases, in that order; junction bases with no gene match: 7. CDR3 sequence: CASSPTSGGAVHEQFF. As DNA, the CDR3 is TGCGCCAGCAGCCCGACTAGCGGGGGGGCCGTTCATGAGCAGTTCTTC.